The 14 T cell receptor beta chains listed next were all sequenced from one sample in a study of early T cells in non-severe SARS-CoV-2 infection. Each CDR3 protein is one row after TCRdb ran MiXCR on the 5' RACE reads. Here the sample spans 55,000 to 80,000 distinct CDR3 sequences, 10% to 15% being singletons. The sequencing input was whole blood. The origin of the receptors is an adult who was a healthcare worker with PCR-confirmed SARS-CoV-2 infection or an uninfected control (not recorded which).

This clonotype was seen many times. This chain uses TRBV7-3 with TRBJ2-5; no definite D call. V gave up 5 bases and J gave up 7 bases, with 14 bases separating them. The CDR3 sequence is 13 residues long. In germline, CDR1 is SGHTA, CDR2 FQGTGA. Here the CDR3 DNA reads TGTGCCAGCAGCCCGCTGGCTAGTGGGACCCAGTACTTC. Translated: CASSPLASGTQYF.

This clonotype was seen ten or more times. The rearrangement joins TRBV7-2 to TRBJ1-1; 8 bases fit TRBD1. With V trimmed by 5 bases and J by 5 bases, 10 bases remained unmatched. Per the germline V gene, CDR1 is SGHTA and CDR2 is FQGNSA. CDR3 length: 15 residues. In DNA, the CDR3 is TGTGCCAGCAGCATGAACAGGGGGTTGAGGACTGAAGCTTTCTTT. It encodes CASSMNRGLRTEAFF.

The chain joins TRBV30 to TRBJ2-5; D unclear. Germline CDR1 is GTSNPN and CDR2 is SVGIG (reference sequence). The CDR3 extends over 14 amino acids. V lost 6 bases and J 2 bases, leaving 16 bases between the germline ends. DNA for the CDR3: TGTGCCTGCCGCCTTTGGGCACCGCAAGAGACCCAGTACTTC. It codes for CACRLWAPQETQYF.

This chain links TRBV2 with TRBJ2-4; D not resolved. Trimming pared 4 bases from V and 0 bases from J, leaving 10 bases between. Germline V lookup: CDR1 SNHLY, CDR2 FYNNEI. This CDR3 is 15 amino acids long. CDR3 nucleotides: TGTGCCAGCAGTGGCCTAATAATAGCCAAAAACATTCAGTACTTC. Translated, it gives CASSGLIIAKNIQYF.

This clonotype was picked up a small number of times. This chain connects TRBV5-4 to TRBJ2-7; D might be TRBD1 (6 bases). Looked up from germline, CDR1 is SGHNT and CDR2 is YYREEE (reference sequence). This CDR3 comprises 15 residues. V lost 0 bases and J 2 bases, leaving 12 bases between the germline ends. CDR3 sequence reads: CASSLVGTPPYEQYF. The DNA for the CDR3 is TGTGCCAGCAGCTTGGTTGGGACACCGCCCTACGAGCAGTACTTC.

The genes are TRBV6-2 or TRBV6-3 and TRBJ2-2; no clear D. This CDR3 contains 11 residues. Germline V gene lookup returns CDR1 MNHEY and CDR2 SVGEGT. V lost 10 bases and J lost 3, with 6 bases in between. CDR3 region: CATTDTGELFF. The CDR3 DNA reads as TGTGCCACCACCGACACCGGGGAGCTGTTTTTT.

Only a few counts were recorded for this clonotype. The chain has TRBV12-3 or TRBV12-4 and TRBJ2-2, with 14 bases lining up with TRBD2. J lost 3 bases, V lost 6 bases, and 6 bases had no gene match. This CDR3 region has 17 residues. This CDR3 is CASSPGTSGRYTGELFF. DNA of the CDR3: TGTGCCAGCAGCCCCGGGACTAGCGGGAGATACACCGGGGAGCTGTTTTTT.

The chain is built from TRBV25-1 and TRBJ2-7; D unresolved. Looked up from germline, CDR1 is MGHDK and CDR2 is SYGVNS. V shed 3 bases and J shed 7 bases, with 10 bases lying between them. The CDR3 covers 12 residues. CDR3 nucleotides: TGTGCCAGCAGTGACGGCCCCTGGGAGCAGTACTTC. As protein: CASSDGPWEQYF.

The chain links TRBV7-2 to TRBJ2-7, with TRBD1 identical over 7 bases. Germline V gives CDR1 SGHTA, CDR2 FQGNSA. V lost 4 bases and J lost 1; bases outside the gene matches: 4. This CDR3 has 14 amino acids. The CDR3 region has the DNA TGTGCCAGCAGCTCCGACAGGGTTTCCTACGAGCAGTACTTC. Translating it yields CASSSDRVSYEQYF.

This clonotype was detected only once. The chain combines TRBV11-3 with TRBJ2-1, with D hard to call. The CDR3 is made up of 15 amino acids. From germline, CDR1 is SGHNT and CDR2 YENEEA. The V and J ends lost 0 bases and 4 bases respectively, with 10 bases between them. The DNA of the CDR3 is TGTGCCAGCAGCTTAGATGGGGATTTTTACAATGAGCAGTTCTTC. Residues: CASSLDGDFYNEQFF.

V gene TRBV29-1 combines with J gene TRBJ2-3; TRBD1 agrees at 8 bases. This CDR3 has 13 amino acids. Unmatched junction bases numbered 2, after V lost 4 bases and J lost 2 bases. CDR1 and CDR2 from the germline V gene are SQVTM and ANQGSEA. CDR3: CSVGDRYTDTQYF. DNA of the CDR3: TGCAGCGTTGGGGACAGGTACACAGATACGCAGTATTTT.

In its sample, this clonotype was seen many times. The genes are TRBV12-3 or TRBV12-4 and TRBJ1-5, with 8 bases that match TRBD1. This CDR3 is built from 14 residues. The ends lost 5 bases at V and 5 bases at J; junction bases unmatched: 5. CDR3 in amino acids: CASSPGTGHQPQHF. The CDR3 nucleotides read TGTGCCAGCAGTCCCGGGACAGGCCATCAGCCCCAGCATTTT.

This clonotype was seen at least ten times. The genes are TRBV3-1 and TRBJ2-1; D unresolved. The germline CDR1 and CDR2 sequences are LGHDT and YNNKEL (reference sequence). CDR3 length: 12 residues. V dropped 3 bases and J dropped 5 bases, with 5 bases sitting between them. As DNA, the CDR3 is TGTGCCAGCAGCCACACTAACAATGAGCAGTTCTTC. It is translated as CASSHTNNEQFF.

This clonotype has a handful of counts. The chain links TRBV5-1 to TRBJ1-1, with 8 bases aligning to TRBD1. Germline lookup yields CDR1 SGHRS and CDR2 YFSETQ. CDR3 length: 16 residues. V lost 7 bases and J lost 6; bases outside the gene matches: 17. CDR3 in amino acids: CASRPRDRSYLAEAFF. The CDR3 nucleotides are TGCGCCAGCCGCCCGCGGGACAGGTCGTATTTGGCTGAAGCTTTCTTT.